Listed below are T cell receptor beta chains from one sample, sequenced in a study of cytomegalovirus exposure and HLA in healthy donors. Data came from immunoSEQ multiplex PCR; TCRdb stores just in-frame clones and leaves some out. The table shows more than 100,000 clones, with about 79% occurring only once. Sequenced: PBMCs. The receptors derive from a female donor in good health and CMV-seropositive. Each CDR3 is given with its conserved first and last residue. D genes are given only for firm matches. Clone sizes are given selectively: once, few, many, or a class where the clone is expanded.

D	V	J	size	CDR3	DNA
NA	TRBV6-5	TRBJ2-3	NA	CASSTNSFTDTQYF	TGTGCCAGCAGCACCAACAGCTTCACAGATACGCAGTATTTT
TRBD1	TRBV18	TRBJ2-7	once	CASSPYGQGSEQYF	TGTGCCAGCTCACCGTATGGACAGGGGTCCGAGCAGTACTTC
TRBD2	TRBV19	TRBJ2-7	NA	CASSSLSGASGEQYF	TGTGCCAGTAGTAGTCTTAGCGGGGCCTCGGGCGAGCAGTACTTC
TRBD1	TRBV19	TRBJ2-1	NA	CASSRIDRGSYNEQFF	TGTGCCAGTAGTAGAATCGACAGGGGATCCTACAATGAGCAGTTCTTC
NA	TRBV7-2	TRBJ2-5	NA	CASSPDPSSSQETQYF	TGTGCCAGCAGCCCAGACCCCTCTAGCTCTCAAGAGACCCAGTACTTC
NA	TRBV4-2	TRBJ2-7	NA	CASSQESGSPGEQYF	TGTGCCAGCAGCCAAGAATCCGGGAGTCCGGGAGAGCAGTACTTC
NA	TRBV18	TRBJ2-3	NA	CASSPGLNTDTQYF	TGTGCCAGCTCACCGGGGCTTAACACAGATACGCAGTATTTT
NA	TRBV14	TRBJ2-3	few	CASSQGGAGATDTQYF	TGTGCCAGCAGCCAAGGTGGGGCGGGGGCCACAGATACGCAGTATTTT
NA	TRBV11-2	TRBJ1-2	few	CASSFAAVGATGYTF	TGTGCCAGCAGCTTTGCGGCTGTGGGGGCGACTGGCTACACCTTC
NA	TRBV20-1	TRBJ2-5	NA	CSGDRRETQYF	TGCAGTGGTGACAGGCGAGAGACCCAGTACTTC
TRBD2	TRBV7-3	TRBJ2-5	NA	CASSDKRGGLQGRGTQYF	TGTGCCAGCAGCGACAAGCGGGGGGGGTTACAGGGCCGGGGGACCCAGTACTTC
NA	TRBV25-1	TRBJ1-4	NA	CASSEYRRNEKLFF	TGTGCCAGCAGTGAATATCGGAGAAATGAAAAACTGTTTTTT
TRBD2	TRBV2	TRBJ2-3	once	CASSAGLAATDTQYF	TGTGCCAGCAGCGCGGGACTAGCGGCCACAGATACGCAGTATTTT
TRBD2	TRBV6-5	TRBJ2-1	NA	CASSLLTSGEPNEQFF	TGTGCCAGCAGTTTGCTAACTAGCGGGGAACCCAATGAGCAGTTCTTC
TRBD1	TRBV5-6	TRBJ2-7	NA	CASPGTGGPHEQYF	TGTGCCAGTCCCGGGACAGGGGGCCCCCACGAGCAGTACTTC
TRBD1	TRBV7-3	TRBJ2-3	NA	CASSPTTGSTDTQYF	TGTGCCAGCAGCCCCACGACAGGGAGCACAGATACGCAGTATTTT
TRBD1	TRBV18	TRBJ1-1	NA	CASSPGTGKGTEAFF	TGTGCCAGCTCACCAGGGACAGGGAAGGGCACTGAAGCTTTCTTT
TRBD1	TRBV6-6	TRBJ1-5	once	CASSSGGINQPQHF	TGTGCCAGCAGCTCAGGGGGAATTAATCAGCCCCAGCATTTT
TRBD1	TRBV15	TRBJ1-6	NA	CATSIRTGLNSPLHF	TGTGCCACCAGCATTAGGACAGGCCTTAATTCACCCCTCCACTTT
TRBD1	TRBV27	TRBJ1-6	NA	CASRGTGDNSPLHF	TGTGCCAGCAGGGGGACAGGGGATAATTCACCCCTCCACTTT
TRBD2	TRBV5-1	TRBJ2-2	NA	CASSLGTSATGELFF	TGCGCCAGCAGCCTGGGGACTAGCGCCACCGGGGAGCTGTTTTTT
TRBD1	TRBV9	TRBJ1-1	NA	CASSGTGGLNTEAFF	TGTGCCAGCAGCGGAACAGGGGGATTAAACACTGAAGCTTTCTTT
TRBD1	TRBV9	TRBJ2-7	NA	CASSVGDSLYEQYF	TGTGCCAGCAGCGTAGGGGACAGCCTCTACGAGCAGTACTTC
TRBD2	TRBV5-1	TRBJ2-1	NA	CASSTWTSGGSYNEQFF	TGCGCCAGCAGCACCTGGACTAGCGGGGGCTCCTACAATGAGCAGTTCTTC
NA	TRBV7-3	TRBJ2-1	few	CASSLGFGAKNEQFF	TGTGCCAGCAGCTTGGGTTTTGGGGCGAAAAATGAGCAGTTCTTC
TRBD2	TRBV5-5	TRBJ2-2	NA	CASSLLAGRNTGELFF	TGTGCCAGCAGCTTGCTAGCGGGGCGAAACACCGGGGAGCTGTTTTTT
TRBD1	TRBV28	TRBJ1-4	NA	CASRDPGTVYNEKLFF	TGTGCCAGCAGGGACCCTGGGACAGTCTATAATGAAAAACTGTTTTTT
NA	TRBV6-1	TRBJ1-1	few	CASSEPPGLMNTEAFF	TGTGCCAGCAGTGAACCCCCAGGACTGATGAACACTGAAGCTTTCTTT
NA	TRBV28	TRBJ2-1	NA	CASSIPGTRREFF	TGTGCCAGCAGTATTCCCGGGACTCGAAGGGAGTTCTTC